What follows are 22 T cell receptor beta chains derived from one specimen sequenced in a study of blood T cell repertoires in COVID-19. Clones were read by immunoSEQ multiplex PCR, and TCRdb kept only the in-frame ones, dropping some. The sample contains under 150,000 clones, 80% to 90% of which appear only once. Sequencing input: peripheral blood. All receptors come from a man aged 45-60 years with active or convalescent COVID-19.

This chain links TRBV6-1 with TRBJ2-4, with D perhaps matching TRBD1 (5 bases). V shed 2 bases and J shed 1 base, with 12 bases lying between them. From germline, CDR1 is MNHNS and CDR2 SASEGT. This CDR3 region has 16 residues. The CDR3 is CASSELGHGAKNIQYF. In DNA, the CDR3 is TGTGCCAGCAGTGAATTAGGACACGGGGCCAAAAACATTCAGTACTTC.

This chain links TRBV29-1 with TRBJ2-4; D gene ambiguous. CDR1 is SQVTM, CDR2 ANQGSEA, per germline. This CDR3 is 11 amino acids long. With 4 bases removed from V and 5 bases from J, the gap between germline ends came to 6 bases. The CDR3 reads CSVVRENIQYF. Written as DNA, the CDR3 is TGCAGCGTTGTGCGAGAAAACATTCAGTACTTC.

This clone is a singleton in its sample. The CDR3 sequence is CSVVYPGQTSQWAQYF. The CDR3, as DNA: TGCAGCGTTGTTTATCCGGGACAAACATCTCAATGGGCCCAGTACTTC. The chain employs TRBV29-1 and TRBJ2-5; a possible D gene is TRBD1 (6 bases). V was shortened by 4 bases and J by 9 bases, with 27 bases between the two germline ends. Germline loops: CDR1 SQVTM, CDR2 ANQGSEA. The CDR3 runs 16 residues.

This chain connects TRBV7-2 to TRBJ1-3; D perhaps matches TRBD1 (6 bases). The CDR3 has 18 residues. The V and J ends lost 3 bases and 4 bases respectively, with 22 bases between them. In germline, CDR1 is SGHTA, CDR2 FQGNSA. For the CDR3, the DNA is TGTGCCAGCAGCTTTATGCTGACAGGCGCGTTGGTAGGAAACACCATATATTTT. Encoded protein: CASSFMLTGALVGNTIYF.

The V and J genes are TRBV18 and TRBJ1-1; maybe TRBD1 (6 bases). The CDR3 loop spans 12 amino acids. Looked up from germline, CDR1 is KGHSH and CDR2 is LQKENI. V lost 4 bases to trimming and J lost 11 bases, with 14 bases between them. CDR3 protein: CASSQKGDVAFF. As DNA, the CDR3 is TGTGCCAGCTCACAAAAGGGGGATGTGGCTTTCTTT. The full variable domain, with the rest looked up from reference TRBV18 and TRBJ1-1, is NAGVMQNPRHLVRRRGQEARLRCSPMKGHSHVYWYRQLPEEGLKFMVYLQKENIIDESGMPKERFSAEFPKEGPSILRIQQVVRGDSAAYFCASSQKGDVAFFGQGTRLTVV.

The chain carries TRBV6-5 and TRBJ2-1, with 7 bases that match TRBD2. Germline V gives CDR1 MNHEY, CDR2 SVGAGI. This CDR3 contains 15 residues. The trim removed 6 bases at V and 4 bases at J, leaving 9 bases unmatched. The CDR3 coding sequence is TGTGCCAGCAGCCCCACTAGCGACCGATACAATGAGCAGTTCTTC. Translating it yields CASSPTSDRYNEQFF.

This clone was observed once. This rearrangement joins TRBV7-2 to TRBJ2-5; maybe TRBD1 (6 bases). Between the trimmed V and J ends, which lost 5 bases and 4 bases, there was a span of 14 bases. The germline V gene encodes CDR1 SGHTA and CDR2 FQGNSA. This CDR3 comprises 14 residues. CDR3 sequence (DNA): TGTGCCAGCAGCCTACAGGGTATGGGAGAGACCCAGTACTTC. It encodes CASSLQGMGETQYF.

The rearrangement uses TRBV11-1 and TRBJ2-4; possible D gene TRBD2, 5 bases. In germline, CDR1 is SGHAT, CDR2 FQDESV (reference sequence). The ends were cut back, 11 bases at V and 7 bases at J, with 15 bases in the middle. CDR3 length: 12 residues. For the CDR3, the DNA is TGTGCCCGCCCTTTGGGGAGTAACATTCAGTACTTC. Residues: CARPLGSNIQYF.

The chain combines TRBV5-4 with TRBJ2-3; D possibly corresponds to TRBD2 (6 bases). V was cut by 4 bases and J by 5 bases, with 11 bases left in between. This CDR3 contains 13 residues. In germline, CDR1 is SGHNT, CDR2 YYREEE (reference sequence). The CDR3 region has the DNA TGTGCCAGCAGCGGCGTCGGGGGAGATACGCAGTATTTT. Translating it yields CASSGVGGDTQYF.

This clone was counted a few times. The CDR3 DNA is TGCGCCAGCAGCTTGGATACGGGGGAGGGTCCCCTCCACTTT. It codes for CASSLDTGEGPLHF. This chain uses TRBV5-1 with TRBJ1-6, with D perhaps TRBD1 (5 bases). V gave up 0 bases and J gave up 13 bases, with 14 bases separating them. The CDR3 is made up of 14 amino acids. CDR1 and CDR2 from the germline V gene are SGHRS and YFSETQ.

In its sample, this clone was seen a few times. The chain combines TRBV19 with TRBJ2-5; TRBD1 is a possible D gene (6 bases). Germline values: CDR1 LNHDA, CDR2 SQIVND (reference sequence). The CDR3 spans 17 residues. The V end lost 5 bases, the J end lost 4 bases, and 23 bases lay between the germline ends. The CDR3 DNA is TGTGCCAGTAGTTCAGGGGACCCATCGAGCTGGGGAGAGACCCAGTACTTC. Residues: CASSSGDPSSWGETQYF.

The genes are TRBV9 and TRBJ2-1; the D gene is possibly TRBD2 (6 bases). Per the germline V gene, CDR1 is SGDLS and CDR2 is YYNGEE. Trimming shortened V by 0 bases and J by 6 bases, and 10 bases separated the two germline ends. The CDR3 sequence is 14 residues long. The CDR3 sequence: CASSVGDSPNEQFF. As DNA, the CDR3 is TGTGCCAGCAGCGTAGGGGACTCTCCCAATGAGCAGTTCTTC.

This sequence joins TRBV30 and TRBJ1-2; TRBD1 agrees at 8 bases. This CDR3 comprises 14 residues. Germline CDR1 GTSNPN, CDR2 SVGIG (reference sequence). V lost 3 bases and J lost 4; bases outside the gene matches: 7. The CDR3 sequence: CAWSKGQGTYGYTF. The CDR3 DNA follows: TGTGCCTGGAGCAAAGGACAGGGAACCTATGGCTACACCTTC.

The chain is built from TRBV5-4 and TRBJ2-1; 8 nucleotides align to TRBD1. The germline gives CDR1 SGHNT, CDR2 YYREEE (reference sequence). The V and J ends lost 4 bases and 7 bases, in that order; junction bases with no gene match: 4. This CDR3 spans 13 amino acids. DNA for the CDR3: TGTGCCAGCAGCGCAACAGGGGGAAATGAGCAGTTCTTC. Translated, it gives CASSATGGNEQFF.

The chain has TRBV27 and TRBJ1-2, with D perhaps TRBD1 (5 bases). V shed 2 bases and J shed 6 bases, with 10 bases lying between them. This CDR3 has 13 amino acids. CDR1 MNHEY and CDR2 SMNVEV come from the germline V gene (reference sequence). The CDR3: CASSLRGFDGYTF. For the CDR3, the DNA is TGTGCCAGCAGTTTAAGGGGATTCGATGGCTACACCTTC.

This clone was observed a handful of times. The chain couples TRBV5-1 to TRBJ1-4; D is undetermined. Germline-derived CDR1 and CDR2 are SGHRS and YFSETQ. This CDR3 region has 16 residues. V dropped 2 bases and J dropped 0 bases, with 11 bases sitting between them. The CDR3 reads CASSFGSGPTNEKLFF. DNA of the CDR3: TGCGCCAGCAGCTTTGGATCAGGTCCAACTAATGAAAAACTGTTTTTT. Filled out from reference TRBV5-1 and TRBJ1-4, the complete variable domain reads KAGVTQTPRYLIKTRGQQVTLSCSPISGHRSVSWYQQTPGQGLQFLFEYFSETQRNKGNFPGRFSGRQFSNSRSEMNVSTLELGDSALYLCASSFGSGPTNEKLFFGSGTQLSVL.

The chain carries TRBV6-5 and TRBJ2-7; TRBD1 matches 8 bases. V shed 9 bases, J shed 3 bases, and the junction held 7 bases outside the gene matches. This CDR3 is built from 13 residues. Looked up from germline, CDR1 is MNHEY and CDR2 is SVGAGI. CDR3 amino acids: CASGQGTFYEQYF. The CDR3 nucleotides read TGTGCCAGTGGACAGGGAACTTTCTACGAGCAGTACTTC.

The J gene is TRBJ2-3, the V gene TRBV2, with D possibly TRBD2 on 7 matching bases. Germline V lookup: CDR1 SNHLY, CDR2 FYNNEI. The CDR3 sequence is 14 residues long. V shed 8 bases and J shed 1 base, with 13 bases lying between them. CDR3 sequence reads: CASHAGAGTDTQYF. The CDR3 nucleotides are TGTGCCAGCCATGCGGGGGCAGGCACAGATACGCAGTATTTT.

Written as DNA, the CDR3 is TGTGCCATGAACGGCGGGCGATCCAAAAACATTCAGTACTTC. The encoded protein is CAMNGGRSKNIQYF. J is TRBJ2-4 and V is TRBV2; possibly TRBD2 for D (5 bases). The germline CDR1 and CDR2 sequences are SNHLY and FYNNEI. V was shortened by 10 bases and J by 2 bases, with 15 bases between the two germline ends. This CDR3 is built from 14 residues.

This chain's CDR3 is CASSLGTAIPYNYGYTF. CDR3 bases: TGCGCCAGCAGCTTGGGGACAGCCATACCCTATAACTATGGCTACACCTTC. The rearrangement joins TRBV5-1 to TRBJ1-2, with D possibly TRBD1 on 6 matching bases. V shed 0 bases and J shed 1 base, with 16 bases lying between them. Germline V gives CDR1 SGHRS, CDR2 YFSETQ. CDR3 size: 17 residues.

This clone showed up just once. The chain carries TRBV5-6 and TRBJ2-6, with D unclear. V was pared by 0 bases and J by 2 bases, with 6 bases between. The CDR3 is 15 residues long. Germline CDR1 is SGHDT and CDR2 is YYEEEE. CDR3 coding DNA: TGTGCCAGCAGCTTGGCTGGCCCTGGGGCCAACGTCCTGACTTTC. It translates to CASSLAGPGANVLTF.

As DNA, the CDR3 is TGTGCCAGCAGTGCGACTAGCGGGAATATATACGAGCAGTACTTC. It specifies CASSATSGNIYEQYF. The chain employs TRBV28 and TRBJ2-7, with 11 positions matching TRBD2. Germline loops: CDR1 MDHEN, CDR2 SYDVKM. V dropped 5 bases and J dropped 4; count of bases not matched to a gene: 7. CDR3 size: 15 residues.